The 23 T cell receptor beta chains presented below share a single source sample, sequenced in a study of ipilimumab plus nivolumab after autologous stem cell transplantation. Using immunoSEQ multiplex PCR, the repertoire was profiled, and TCRdb retains in-frame clones only, with some absent. The top ten hold more than 9.5% of the sample, which has roughly 12,000 clones, more than 65% seen once. Specimen: PBMCs, collected in a trial of ipilimumab plus nivolumab as post-transplant consolidation. The receptors derive from a male donor with multiple myeloma.

CDR3 bases: TGTGCCTGGAGAGGAAAGGATACGCAGTATTTT. It codes for CAWRGKDTQYF. The chain couples TRBV30 to TRBJ2-3; D unresolved. Germline values: CDR1 GTSNPN, CDR2 SVGIG (reference sequence). V gave up 3 bases and J gave up 6 bases, with 7 bases separating them. The CDR3 consists of 11 residues.

This chain joins TRBV21-1 and TRBJ2-3; the table calls TRBD2, which could not be checked here. TRBV21-1 is listed as a pseudogene. CDR3 length equals 14 residues. DNA for the CDR3: TGTGCCAGCACCTGCGGTAGAGCTACAGATACGCAGTATTTT. As protein: CASTCGRATDTQYF.

This clone is medium-sized by share. This chain joins TRBV5-3 and TRBJ2-7, with D hard to call. TRBV5-3 is an ORF, and what it does is uncertain. V lost 3 bases and J 3 bases, leaving 7 bases between the germline ends. This CDR3 region has 12 residues. The CDR3 sequence is CARSWAFYEQYF. CDR3 sequence (DNA): TGTGCCAGAAGCTGGGCCTTCTACGAGCAGTACTTC.

V and J are TRBV28 and TRBJ2-5, with TRBD2 matching 7 bases. Trimming took 6 bases from V and 6 from J; bases not matched to a gene: 4. There are 12 residues in the CDR3. Germline CDR1 MDHEN, CDR2 SYDVKM. CDR3 region: CASRPGGKTQYF. In DNA form, the CDR3 reads TGTGCCAGCAGGCCGGGGGGTAAGACCCAGTACTTC. The variable domain in full, completed from reference TRBV28 and TRBJ2-5, reads DVKVTQSSRYLVKRTGEKVFLECVQDMDHENMFWYRQDPGLGLRLIYFSYDVKMKEKGDIPEGYSVSREKKERFSLILESASTNQTSMYLCASRPGGKTQYFGPGTRLLVL.

The V gene is TRBV4-1, the J gene TRBJ2-2; TRBD1 matches 7 bases. The V gene's germline CDR1 is MGHRA and CDR2 YSYEKL. This CDR3 contains 15 residues. The V and J ends lost 4 bases and 0 bases, in that order; junction bases with no gene match: 2. The CDR3 reads CASSPGTANTGELFF. The CDR3 DNA follows: TGCGCCAGCAGCCCCGGGACAGCGAACACCGGGGAGCTGTTTTTT.

The chain combines TRBV30 with TRBJ1-2; TRBD1 is a possible D gene (6 bases). This CDR3 comprises 14 residues. V was pared by 2 bases and J by 7 bases, with 17 bases between. Germline V lookup: CDR1 GTSNPN, CDR2 SVGIG (reference sequence). CDR3 region: CAWSNLLQQGGYTF. The CDR3 DNA reads TGTGCCTGGAGTAATCTTCTCCAACAGGGTGGCTACACCTTC.

The chain uses TRBV6-1 and TRBJ1-6; D call uncertain. This CDR3 spans 12 amino acids. The V gene lost 6 bases and the J gene lost 2 bases, with 2 bases spanning the gap. Germline V lookup: CDR1 MNHNS, CDR2 SASEGT. The DNA of the CDR3 is TGTGCCAGCAGCACCTATAATTCACCCCTCCACTTT. Translated, it gives CASSTYNSPLHF.

This clone was picked up a small number of times. The chain carries TRBV7-9 and TRBJ2-5; D is ambiguous. The V and J ends lost 3 bases and 3 bases respectively, with 11 bases between them. Germline assignment: CDR1 SEHNR and CDR2 FQNEAQ (reference sequence). There are 14 residues in the CDR3. This CDR3 is CASSLSGRKETQYF. As DNA, the CDR3 is TGTGCCAGCAGCTTGTCCGGCCGGAAAGAGACCCAGTACTTC.

V and J are TRBV25-1 and TRBJ1-1; TRBD1 aligns across 9 bases. This CDR3 is built from 15 residues. J lost 3 bases, V lost 9 bases, and 11 bases had no gene match. Germline CDR1 MGHDK, CDR2 SYGVNS. The CDR3 coding sequence is TGTGCCAGTCCAGGGACAGGGTATTTTGACACTGAAGCTTTCTTT. Translated, it gives CASPGTGYFDTEAFF.

CDR3 sequence: CASSTGQGSTDTQYF. In DNA, the CDR3 is TGCGCCAGCAGTACCGGACAGGGTAGCACAGATACGCAGTATTTT. This chain links TRBV10-2 with TRBJ2-3; 8 bases align to TRBD1. The CDR3 is 15 residues long. J was trimmed by 0 bases and V by 5 bases; bases with no gene match: 4. Germline V gene lookup returns CDR1 WSHSY and CDR2 SAAADI.

The chain carries TRBV10-3 and TRBJ1-2; weak D call: TRBD1 (6 bases). Germline lookup yields CDR1 ENHRY and CDR2 SYGVKD. This CDR3 is built from 18 residues. V lost 7 bases, J lost 4 bases, and 28 bases lay in between. CDR3 protein: CAITTSKGEGGQFYGYTF. CDR3 sequence (DNA): TGTGCCATCACCACCTCAAAGGGCGAGGGGGGGCAGTTCTATGGCTACACCTTC.

This chain uses TRBV23-1 with TRBJ2-7; tentatively, D is TRBD2 (5 bases). TRBV23-1 qualifies as an ORF whose function is uncertain. The CDR3 has 15 residues. The V end lost 6 bases, the J end lost 2 bases, and 17 bases lay between the germline ends. The CDR3 is CASSHGPEGPYEQYF. The DNA for the CDR3 is TGCGCCAGCAGCCATGGGCCCGAGGGCCCCTACGAGCAGTACTTC.

The chain has TRBV18 and TRBJ1-1; D call uncertain. V was trimmed by 6 bases and J by 2 bases, leaving 13 bases between them. The CDR3 is 14 amino acids. CDR1 is KGHSH, CDR2 LQKENI, per germline. Here the CDR3 reads CASSPGLGNTEAFF. CDR3 nucleotide sequence: TGTGCCAGCTCCCCCGGCTTAGGTAACACTGAAGCTTTCTTT.

V usage is TRBV7-9 and J usage is TRBJ1-5, with D maybe TRBD1 (5 bases). In germline, CDR1 is SEHNR, CDR2 FQNEAQ (reference sequence). The CDR3 spans 13 residues. The germline V and J ends were trimmed by 5 bases and 7 bases, with 12 bases remaining between them. The CDR3 region has the DNA TGTGCCAGCAGCCAGGACATGGGGCAGCCCCAGCATTTT. This sequence encodes CASSQDMGQPQHF.

In its sample, this clone was seen a few times. The V call is TRBV29-1, the J call TRBJ1-3, with D unresolved. Trimming took 5 bases from V and 0 from J, leaving 11 bases between them. Looked up from germline, CDR1 is SQVTM and CDR2 is ANQGSEA. The CDR3 is 14 residues long. The CDR3 region is CSVTLSHSGNTIYF. In DNA, the CDR3 is TGCAGCGTTACCCTAAGCCACTCTGGAAACACCATATATTTT.

To note about this clone: At one end, the junction sequence differs from germline, possibly due to a read error. J is TRBJ1-5 and V is TRBV27; 8 bases are a match to TRBD1. The germline V gene has CDR1 MNHEY and CDR2 SMNVEV (reference sequence). The length of the CDR3 is 15 residues. CDR3: CASSLRDRKQSAPAF. CDR3 in DNA: TGTGCCAGCAGTTTACGGGACAGGAAGCAATCAGCCCCAGCATTT.

This rearrangement joins TRBV5-1 to TRBJ2-5, with D possibly TRBD2 on 6 matching bases. V was cut by 2 bases and J by 2 bases, with 10 bases left in between. The CDR3 consists of 14 residues. Germline V lookup: CDR1 SGHRS, CDR2 YFSETQ. As DNA, the CDR3 is TGCGCCAGCAGCTTTTACGGGGGACAAGAGACCCAGTACTTC. Its protein is CASSFYGGQETQYF.

This chain uses TRBV19 with TRBJ1-5; 10 positions match TRBD1. Per the germline V gene, CDR1 is LNHDA and CDR2 is SQIVND (reference sequence). J gave up 4 bases and V 6 bases, and 6 bases lay outside the gene matches. The CDR3 length is 15 residues. The CDR3 nucleotides are TGTGCCAGTAGCGCGGACAGGGGGGGGAATCAGCCCCAGCATTTT. This sequence encodes CASSADRGGNQPQHF.

This sequence joins TRBV4-3 and TRBJ2-1, with TRBD1 matching over 7 bases. CDR1 is LGHNA and CDR2 is YSLEER in the germline V gene. The junction had 3 bases not matched to a gene; V was cut back by 1 base and J by 9 bases. The CDR3 totals 13 residues. CDR3 sequence reads: CASSQGQGGEQFF. CDR3 nucleotides: TGCGCCAGCAGCCAAGGACAGGGCGGTGAGCAGTTCTTC.

The chain employs TRBV6-4 and TRBJ1-1; D is perhaps TRBD1 (6 bases). This CDR3 region has 12 residues. In germline, CDR1 is MRHNA, CDR2 SNTAGT. V lost 7 bases to trimming and J lost 7 bases, with 13 bases between them. The CDR3 DNA reads as TGTGCCAGCATGGGGGGCCGGGGTGAAGCTTTCTTT. It codes for CASMGGRGEAFF.

The chain has TRBV30 and TRBJ1-6; 7 bases align to TRBD1. The CDR3 runs to 12 residues. Germline values: CDR1 GTSNPN, CDR2 SVGIG (reference sequence). V lost 5 bases, J lost 10 bases, and 5 bases stayed unmatched. CDR3 protein: CAWDRARSPLHF. CDR3 bases: TGTGCCTGGGACAGGGCTCGGTCACCCCTCCACTTT. Together with reference TRBV30 and TRBJ1-6, the CDR3 gives the full variable domain: SQTIHQWPATLVQPVGSPLSLECTVEGTSNPNLYWYRQAAGRGLQLLFYSVGIGQISSEVPQNLSASRPQDRQFILSSKKLLLSDSGFYLCAWDRARSPLHFGNGTRLTVT.

V and J are TRBV6-6 and TRBJ2-1; possible D gene TRBD2, 5 bases. The V gene's germline CDR1 is MNHNY and CDR2 SVGAGI (reference sequence). V dropped 8 bases and J dropped 9 bases, with 14 bases sitting between them. The CDR3 consists of 12 residues. The CDR3 DNA sequence: TGTGCCAGCCGAACTAGGCCCGTTGAGCAGTTCTTC. This encodes CASRTRPVEQFF.

V is TRBV5-1 and J is TRBJ1-3; a weak D match, TRBD1 (6 bases). V was shortened by 0 bases and J by 4 bases, with 14 bases between the two germline ends. The CDR3 spans 16 residues. Germline lookup yields CDR1 SGHRS and CDR2 YFSETQ. CDR3 residues: CASSLDQGLRGNTIYF. The CDR3 DNA is TGCGCCAGCAGCTTGGATCAGGGGTTGAGGGGAAACACCATATATTTT.